The 7 T cell receptor beta chains below come from one sample, sequenced in a study of blood T cell repertoires in COVID-19. Libraries were prepared by immunoSEQ multiplex PCR; TCRdb keeps only in-frame clonotypes and omits some of them. The sample includes 140,000 or so clones, 85% to 90% of them seen just once. Sequencing input: peripheral blood. The receptors derive from a woman aged 55-70 years with active COVID-19.

The CDR3 DNA is TGTGCCAGCAGTGCCTCTAGCGGGAATACGCAGTATTTT. Residues: CASSASSGNTQYF. The chain carries TRBV7-2 and TRBJ2-3, with 9 bases that match TRBD2. V dropped 6 bases and J dropped 7; count of bases not matched to a gene: 5. This CDR3 comprises 13 residues. Germline V gene data show CDR1 as SGHTA and CDR2 as FQGNSA.

This chain uses TRBV4-2 with TRBJ1-2; 8 nucleotides line up with TRBD1. The CDR3 loop spans 14 amino acids. Trimming removed 5 bases from V and 5 bases from J; junction bases left unmatched: 7. Looked up from germline, CDR1 is LGHNA and CDR2 is YNFKEQ. CDR3 amino acids: CASSWQGASYGYTF. The DNA for the CDR3 is TGTGCCAGCAGCTGGCAGGGGGCGAGTTATGGCTACACCTTC.

The chain recombines TRBV28 with TRBJ1-6, with TRBD1 identical over 10 bases. This CDR3 is built from 16 residues. CDR1 MDHEN and CDR2 SYDVKM come from the germline V gene. The V and J ends lost 7 bases and 4 bases, in that order; junction bases with no gene match: 7. DNA for the CDR3: TGTGCCAGCAAAGGGGACAGGGGCGTATATAATTCACCCCTCCACTTT. Translated, it gives CASKGDRGVYNSPLHF.

The V and J genes are TRBV28 and TRBJ1-2, with D perhaps matching TRBD1 (6 bases). Between the trimmed V and J ends, which lost 3 bases and 0 bases, there was a span of 14 bases. CDR1 MDHEN and CDR2 SYDVKM come from the germline V gene. CDR3 size: 16 residues. The CDR3 region has the DNA TGTGCCAGCAGTTTCATGGGGGGGCAAGCTAACTATGGCTACACCTTC. Translating it yields CASSFMGGQANYGYTF.

CDR3 region: CASSIGSYSTGELFF. The DNA of the CDR3 is TGTGCCAGCAGCATAGGTAGCTATAGCACCGGGGAGCTGTTTTTT. This chain joins TRBV5-6 and TRBJ2-2; D gene ambiguous. This CDR3 spans 15 amino acids. The germline V and J ends were trimmed by 4 bases and 4 bases, with 14 bases remaining between them. Germline V CDR1 and CDR2: SGHDT, YYEEEE.

The chain uses TRBV3-1 (or the pseudogene TRBV3-2) and TRBJ2-7; tentative D call: TRBD2 (6 bases). Trimming stripped 1 base from V and 5 bases from J, with 12 bases between. The germline V gene has CDR1 LGHDT and CDR2 YNNKEL (reference sequence). The CDR3 is made up of 14 amino acids. The CDR3 DNA sequence: TGTGCCAGCAGCCAAGCGGGAGACGCCAACGAGCAGTACTTC. It is translated as CASSQAGDANEQYF.

This chain links TRBV7-2 with TRBJ2-7, with 9 bases aligning to TRBD1. The ends lost 4 bases at V and 2 bases at J; junction bases unmatched: 3. The CDR3 is 14 amino acids. Germline CDR1 and CDR2: SGHTA and FQGNSA. For the CDR3, the DNA is TGTGCCAGCAGCTCGACAGGGGGGGCCTACGAGCAGTACTTC. Its protein is CASSSTGGAYEQYF.